This TCR beta chain derives from a study of T cells in Graves' hyperthyroidism and ophthalmopathy. The CDR3 loop spans 13 amino acids. Germline CDR1 SGHRS, CDR2 YFSETQ. This clonotype has a handful of counts. Its ends do not fully match the called genes, so a read error is possible. What was amplified from RNA transcripts were TCR beta CDR3 regions. The primer set for the first-round RT-PCR of the TCR CDR3 was HTBI. TCRdb itself ran the multiplex PCR reads through MiXCR, one entry per CDR3 protein. The sample lists about 700,000 distinct CDR3 sequences, over 40% occurring once. This TCR was sampled from an adult man with Graves' disease, either hyperthyroidism or ophthalmopathy (not recorded which). Material for sequencing was peripheral blood or thyroid tissue (not recorded which). V is TRBV5-1 and J is TRBJ2-7; TRBD1 agrees at 7 bases. CDR3 nucleotides: TGTGCCAGCAGCCGACAGGGCGTCTACGAGCAGTACTTC. It codes for CASSRQGVYEQYF.